Each of the 26 T cell receptor beta chains below was sequenced from the same sample in a study of blood T cells in healthy people across ages. PCR was performed a second time for about 7 to 12 cycles using a sample-barcoded 5' primer and a J-beta primer mix. From the 5' RACE reads, TCRdb called clonotypes with MiXCR, one entry per CDR3 protein. The sample holds about 720,000 distinct CDR3 sequences, 20% to 25% seen once. Sequenced sample: blood. Receptors originate from a man aged 65 to 79 in good health.

The chain has TRBV28 and TRBJ1-1; D call uncertain. Germline values: CDR1 MDHEN, CDR2 SYDVKM. CDR3 length: 15 residues. V shed 1 base and J shed 6 bases, with 15 bases lying between them. The CDR3 DNA reads TGTGCCAGCAGTTTATCGTGGGAAGGCCCCGCTGAAGCTTTCTTT. Residues: CASSLSWEGPAEAFF.

In its sample, this clonotype was seen a few times. This chain uses TRBV6-2 or TRBV6-3 with TRBJ2-3; D might be TRBD2 (5 bases). V lost 2 bases and J lost 6, with 12 bases in between. The CDR3 spans 14 residues. Per the germline V gene, CDR1 is MNHEY and CDR2 is SVGEGT. CDR3 DNA: TGTGCCAGCAGTTACGCCGGGATCACGGATACGCAGTATTTT. It codes for CASSYAGITDTQYF.

The V gene is TRBV6-6, the J gene TRBJ1-2; weak D call: TRBD1 (6 bases). CDR3 size: 16 residues. CDR1 is MNHNY and CDR2 is SVGAGI in the germline V gene (reference sequence). The germline V and J ends were trimmed by 8 bases and 1 base, with 20 bases remaining between them. CDR3 loop: CASGSRRRGFNYGYTF. The CDR3 coding sequence is TGTGCCAGCGGTTCCCGGAGGAGGGGGTTTAACTATGGCTACACCTTC.

With regard to this clonotype: The junction differs from germline at one of its ends, possibly a read error. V is TRBV6-5 and J is TRBJ2-3; 9 bases fit TRBD2. Germline CDR1 MNHEY, CDR2 SVGAGI. This CDR3 has 16 residues. The CDR3 loop is CASSPLAGFSTDAQYF. The CDR3 DNA sequence: TGTGCCAGCAGCCCTCTAGCGGGGTTTAGCACAGATGCGCAGTATTTT.

On this clonotype itself: One junction end does not reproduce the germline sequence, and a read error may be involved. The chain is built from TRBV5-1 and TRBJ2-1; 8 bases fit TRBD2. CDR3 size: 16 residues. Germline CDR1 and CDR2: SGHRS and YFSETQ. CDR3 amino acids: CASSFAGGPSCNEQFF. CDR3 nucleotide sequence: TGCGCCAGCAGCTTCGCGGGAGGCCCCTCCTGCAATGAGCAGTTCTTC.

This clonotype was observed a few times. The chain has TRBV7-9 and TRBJ1-5; D call uncertain. The germline gives CDR1 SEHNR, CDR2 FQNEAQ (reference sequence). Trimming shortened V by 5 bases and J by 7 bases, and 12 bases separated the two germline ends. CDR3 length equals 13 residues. CDR3 in amino acids: CASSPYGRQPQHF. CDR3 coding DNA: TGTGCCAGCAGCCCATACGGGCGGCAGCCCCAGCATTTT.

This clonotype was detected only a few times. This rearrangement joins TRBV6-1 to TRBJ1-1, with D tentatively TRBD1 (6 bases). This CDR3 is built from 13 residues. Germline assignment: CDR1 MNHNS and CDR2 SASEGT. V was cut by 5 bases and J by 5 bases, with 12 bases left in between. For the CDR3, the DNA is TGTGCCAGCAGTCCCCAACAGGGTACTGAAGCTTTCTTT. Translation gives CASSPQQGTEAFF.

This chain links TRBV7-8 with TRBJ2-1; 10 nucleotides align to TRBD2. Germline V CDR1 and CDR2: SGHVS, FQNEAQ. The CDR3 consists of 15 residues. V shed 5 bases, J shed 7 bases, and the junction held 8 bases outside the gene matches. CDR3 residues: CASSLSSGSMNEQFF. The CDR3 nucleotides read TGTGCCAGCAGCCTCTCTAGCGGGAGTATGAATGAGCAGTTCTTC.

The chain links TRBV9 to TRBJ2-1; tentatively, D is TRBD1 (6 bases). The CDR3 sequence is 14 residues long. The V end lost 2 bases, the J end lost 7 bases, and 13 bases lay between the germline ends. CDR1 SGDLS and CDR2 YYNGEE come from the germline V gene. CDR3 in amino acids: CASSVVPGTNEQFF. CDR3 bases: TGTGCCAGCAGCGTGGTCCCCGGGACAAATGAGCAGTTCTTC.

This clonotype was seen only a few times. The chain carries TRBV12-3 or TRBV12-4 and TRBJ1-2, with D possibly TRBD1 on 5 matching bases. CDR3 length: 15 amino acids. V was shortened by 4 bases and J by 8 bases, with 20 bases between the two germline ends. CDR3 sequence: CASSSRQIPTEGYTF. The CDR3 DNA reads as TGTGCCAGCAGTTCCCGACAGATACCAACGGAGGGCTACACCTTC.

This clonotype was recorded once. The gene calls are TRBV12-3 or TRBV12-4 and TRBJ1-5; D is unresolved. This CDR3 spans 13 amino acids. V shed 1 base and J shed 7 bases, with 8 bases lying between them. The CDR3 DNA follows: TGTGCCAGCAGTTTAGGGACGGAGCAGCCCCAGCATTTT. It specifies CASSLGTEQPQHF.

The genes are TRBV20-1 and TRBJ1-2, with a possible D match to TRBD1 (6 bases). This CDR3 has 13 residues. Germline V gene sequence: CDR1 DFQATT, CDR2 SNEGSKA (reference sequence). Trimming pared 2 bases from V and 2 bases from J, leaving 9 bases between. CDR3 sequence: CSARQGRNYGYTF. CDR3 nucleotide sequence: TGCAGTGCTAGACAGGGGAGGAACTATGGCTACACCTTC.

This chain joins TRBV29-1 and TRBJ2-3, with 15 bases fitting TRBD2. V was clipped by 5 bases and J by 2 bases; unmatched bases: 8. The CDR3 runs 17 residues. The germline CDR1 and CDR2 sequences are SQVTM and ANQGSEA. The CDR3 loop reads CSVRGLAGGSITDTQYF. The CDR3 DNA sequence: TGCAGCGTTCGGGGACTAGCGGGAGGAAGCATCACAGATACGCAGTATTTT.

The CDR3 DNA follows: TGCAGTGCTGGAAGCAGGGTGTCCTATAATTCACCCCTCCACTTT. Translation: CSAGSRVSYNSPLHF. The rearrangement uses TRBV20-1 and TRBJ1-6; TRBD1 is a possible D gene (5 bases). Germline CDR1 is DFQATT and CDR2 is SNEGSKA (reference sequence). V dropped 5 bases and J dropped 1 base, with 12 bases sitting between them. The CDR3 consists of 15 residues.

The chain joins TRBV4-2 to TRBJ1-1; D is unclear. The germline V and J ends were trimmed by 4 bases and 0 bases, with 9 bases remaining between them. Germline V gives CDR1 LGHNA, CDR2 YNFKEQ. This CDR3 comprises 14 residues. The CDR3 coding sequence is TGTGCCAGCAGCCGAGAAGCTCTGAACACTGAAGCTTTCTTT. It yields the protein CASSREALNTEAFF.

The sample holds a few counts of this clonotype. This chain connects TRBV29-1 to TRBJ2-5; D is uncertain. CDR3 length: 11 residues. The germline V gene encodes CDR1 SQVTM and CDR2 ANQGSEA. Trimming left V 4 bases short and J 4 bases short, with 7 bases between. CDR3 sequence (DNA): TGCAGCGTTGCCCCGGGAGAGACCCAGTACTTC. Residues: CSVAPGETQYF.

This clonotype showed up just a few times. This sequence joins TRBV28 and TRBJ1-2; a possible D gene is TRBD1 (5 bases). V gave up 8 bases and J gave up 3 bases, with 22 bases separating them. CDR3 length: 16 residues. Germline CDR1 and CDR2: MDHEN and SYDVKM. The CDR3 loop reads CASDGDQGISYYGYTF. The CDR3 DNA is TGTGCCAGCGACGGGGACCAAGGCATAAGTTACTATGGCTACACCTTC.

This clonotype was counted between two and nine times. The chain joins TRBV20-1 to TRBJ1-4; D is perhaps TRBD1 (5 bases). CDR1 and CDR2 (germline): DFQATT, SNEGSKA (reference sequence). The V gene lost 4 bases and the J gene lost 2 bases, with 8 bases spanning the gap. This CDR3 region has 13 residues. The CDR3 is CSAMRDTNEKLFF. The CDR3 DNA reads as TGCAGTGCTATGAGGGACACTAATGAAAAACTGTTTTTT.

Comment on this clonotype: This may be a read error, as it is one base from a much larger clone. J is TRBJ1-1 and V is TRBV5-1; 7 bases are a match to TRBD1. The CDR3 loop spans 14 amino acids. Germline CDR1 reads SGHRS; CDR2 reads YFSETQ. CDR3 bases: TGCGCCAACAGCTTGACAGGGAAGCACACTGAAGCTTTCTTT. It yields the protein CANSLTGKHTEAFF.

The genes are TRBV3-1 and TRBJ2-7, with 7 bases fitting TRBD2. The tail of the sequence fits TRBJ2-5 better, so the J call may be wrong. The length of the CDR3 is 14 residues. Per the germline V gene, CDR1 is LGHDT and CDR2 is YNNKEL (reference sequence). This CDR3 is CASSQASGQETQYF. The CDR3 DNA reads TGTGCCAGCAGCCAGGCTAGCGGACAAGAGACCCAGTACTTC.

This rearrangement joins TRBV5-1 to TRBJ2-5, with a possible D match to TRBD1 (6 bases). CDR3 length: 17 amino acids. Trimming took 3 bases from V and 3 from J, leaving 21 bases between them. Germline CDR1 reads SGHRS; CDR2 reads YFSETQ. The DNA of the CDR3 is TGCGCCAGCAGCTCACCCCGGGACACTTTTCATAAAGAGACCCAGTACTTC. Its protein is CASSSPRDTFHKETQYF.

This clonotype was counted between two and nine times. The chain carries TRBV29-1 and TRBJ2-7, with 7 bases aligning to TRBD1. From germline, CDR1 is SQVTM and CDR2 ANQGSEA. The CDR3 is made up of 13 amino acids. The J segment lost 5 bases and the V segment lost 6 bases, leaving 10 bases of the junction unmatched. Here the CDR3 DNA reads TGCAGCGTGACGACAGGGAGAAGCAACGAGCAGTACTTC. Translating gives CSVTTGRSNEQYF.

The count of this clonotype is one. The chain has TRBV7-2 and TRBJ2-1, with TRBD1 matching over 7 bases. The CDR3 covers 17 residues. The J segment lost 3 bases and the V segment lost 3 bases, leaving 11 bases of the junction unmatched. Germline V gene lookup returns CDR1 SGHTA and CDR2 FQGNSA. The CDR3 nucleotides read TGTGCCAGCAGCTTGGGGGTGGGGACAGATATCTACAATGAGCAGTTCTTC. Translation: CASSLGVGTDIYNEQFF. The entire variable domain, with the rest obtained from reference TRBV7-2 and TRBJ2-1, is as follows: GAGVSQSPSNKVTEKGKDVELRCDPISGHTALYWYRQSLGQGLEFLIYFQGNSAPDKSGLPSDRFSAERTGGSVSTLTIQRTQQEDSAVYLCASSLGVGTDIYNEQFFGPGTRLTVL.

The V call is TRBV5-1, the J call TRBJ1-1, with 11 bases fitting TRBD1. V was pared by 4 bases and J by 3 bases, with 5 bases of the junction left unmatched. Germline CDR1 is SGHRS and CDR2 is YFSETQ. The CDR3 consists of 15 residues. The CDR3 loop is CASSRTGGAYTEAFF. The CDR3, as DNA: TGCGCCAGCAGCAGGACAGGGGGCGCTTACACTGAAGCTTTCTTT.

In this sample, this clonotype turned up a few times. The rearrangement uses TRBV29-1 and TRBJ1-1, with 11 positions matching TRBD1. V trimming: 0 bases; J trimming: 12 bases; junction bases outside the gene matches: 3. Germline V lookup: CDR1 SQVTM, CDR2 ANQGSEA. This CDR3 comprises 12 residues. The CDR3 coding sequence is TGCAGCGTTGAAGAGGGGACAGGGGGACCTTTCTTT. It yields the protein CSVEEGTGGPFF.

This chain uses TRBV27 with TRBJ2-7; D is unresolved. The V end lost 3 bases, the J end lost 3 bases, and 12 bases lay between the germline ends. The CDR3 has 14 residues. Germline CDR1 and CDR2: MNHEY and SMNVEV (reference sequence). CDR3 nucleotides: TGTGCCAGCAGTTTGAGGTGGCAGCGCTACGAGCAGTACTTC. Encoded protein: CASSLRWQRYEQYF.